The clone carrying this TCR beta chain was recorded a few times. The target antigen is unknown. These data originate in a study of cytomegalovirus exposure and HLA in healthy donors. At the level of the study: A preliminary data release comprised roughly 80 million unique TCRs obtained from HLA-typed donors.

The J segment lost 0 bases and the V segment lost 4 bases, leaving 6 bases of the junction unmatched. Germline CDR1 and CDR2: MDHEN and SYDVKM. The CDR3 has 16 residues. The PCR had 60 Vbeta and 13 Jbeta primers. Libraries were prepared by immunoSEQ multiplex PCR; TCRdb keeps only in-frame clonotypes and omits some of them. Of 110,000 to 150,000 clones detected, approximately 79% appear once; the ten largest clones hold 1.5% to 2%. Study results and caveats: The authors later linked a missense DCLRE1C variant to TCR beta V- and J-gene trimming. Later, an analysis found that common viral pathogens appeared to be linked with several of the most significant clusters.

This chain connects TRBV28 to TRBJ2-3; 8 nucleotides line up with TRBD2. The source material was PBMCs. The TCR sequence derives from a woman aged 25 to 39 in good health and CMV-seronegative. The CDR3 spells CASSSSASGSTDTQYF. For the CDR3, the DNA is TGTGCCAGCAGTTCATCGGCTAGCGGGAGCACAGATACGCAGTATTTT.